The next 13 T cell receptor beta chains were all read from a single sample in a study of T cell responses to AZD1222 COVID-19 vaccine. Profiled with immunoSEQ multiplex PCR; TCRdb holds only in-frame clones, not every one. The repertoire holds under 150,000 clones, with 80% to 95% as singletons. Sequences were derived from peripheral blood, sampled 28 days after the second AZD1222 dose. These receptors were obtained from an adult who received the AZD1222 COVID-19 vaccine.

The sample holds a few counts of this clone. The genes are TRBV7-8 and TRBJ2-5; D call uncertain. The germline V gene encodes CDR1 SGHVS and CDR2 FQNEAQ. The CDR3 spans 15 residues. Between the trimmed V and J ends, which lost 5 bases and 1 base, there was a span of 14 bases. In DNA form, the CDR3 reads TGTGCCAGCAGCCACCCGGTCGAAAGCCAAGAGACCCAGTACTTC. As protein: CASSHPVESQETQYF.

This clone was detected only once. J is TRBJ1-1 and V is TRBV19; D is ambiguous. Germline V gene lookup returns CDR1 LNHDA and CDR2 SQIVND (reference sequence). The V gene lost 4 bases and the J gene lost 4 bases, with 7 bases spanning the gap. This CDR3 region has 12 residues. DNA for the CDR3: TGTGCCAGTAGTAATTGGGGCACTGAAGCTTTCTTT. This gives the protein CASSNWGTEAFF.

The V gene is TRBV20-1, the J gene TRBJ2-3, with a tentative D call TRBD2 (6 bases). Per germline, CDR1 DFQATT and CDR2 SNEGSKA (reference sequence). The CDR3 loop spans 11 amino acids. The CDR3 DNA is TGCGTTGCGGGACTCACAGATACGCAGTATTTT. Residues: CVAGLTDTQYF.

The rearrangement joins TRBV5-1 to TRBJ2-7; D may match TRBD1 or TRBD2 (6 bases each). Germline CDR1 and CDR2: SGHRS and YFSETQ. This CDR3 is 14 amino acids long. Trimming stripped 3 bases from V and 2 bases from J, with 12 bases between. The CDR3 DNA follows: TGCGCCAGCAGCTGGGAGGACAGTACCTACGAGCAGTACTTC. As protein: CASSWEDSTYEQYF.

The rearrangement joins TRBV7-9 to TRBJ2-7; a weak D match, TRBD2 (6 bases). This CDR3 comprises 14 residues. Trimming removed 1 base at V and 5 bases at J, with 12 bases between. Germline V lookup: CDR1 SEHNR, CDR2 FQNEAQ (reference sequence). The CDR3 sequence is CASSLVLGGNEQYF. The CDR3 nucleotides are TGTGCCAGCAGCTTAGTTTTGGGGGGAAACGAGCAGTACTTC.

The chain employs TRBV6-5 and TRBJ1-1; D gene unclear. V lost 2 bases, J lost 1 base, and 8 bases lay in between. The CDR3 contains 14 residues. The germline gives CDR1 MNHEY, CDR2 SVGAGI. The CDR3 loop is CASSYLGPNTEAFF. Written as DNA, the CDR3 is TGTGCCAGCAGTTACCTCGGACCGAACACTGAAGCTTTCTTT.

The CDR3 here is CASSREGGSPLHF. CDR3 in DNA: TGTGCCAGCAGCCGGGAAGGGGGCTCACCCCTCCACTTT. The V call is TRBV7-3, the J call TRBJ1-6, with 7 bases fitting TRBD1. The J segment lost 10 bases and the V segment lost 5 bases, leaving 5 bases of the junction unmatched. The germline V gene encodes CDR1 SGHTA and CDR2 FQGTGA. The CDR3 spans 13 residues. Together with reference TRBV7-3 and TRBJ1-6, the CDR3 gives the full variable domain: GAGVSQTPSNKVTEKGKYVELRCDPISGHTALYWYRQSLGQGPEFLIYFQGTGAADDSGLPNDRFFAVRPEGSVSTLKIQRTERGDSAVYLCASSREGGSPLHFGNGTRLTVT.

CDR3 in DNA: TGTGCCAGCATCCCGGGACAGGGATATGGCTACACCTTC. Its translation is CASIPGQGYGYTF. The V and J genes are TRBV6-6 and TRBJ1-2, with 9 bases that match TRBD1. Losses at the gene ends were 7 bases for V and 5 bases for J; bases not matched to a gene: 5. Germline V gives CDR1 MNHNY, CDR2 SVGAGI (reference sequence). The CDR3 is made up of 13 amino acids.

V and J are TRBV11-2 and TRBJ2-1; 12 nucleotides match TRBD2. V lost 0 bases, J lost 7 bases, and 10 bases stayed unmatched. The CDR3 is 18 residues long. Germline V gives CDR1 SGHAT, CDR2 FQNNGV. The CDR3 region has the DNA TGTGCCAGCAGCTTAGATTCGGACGTAGGGACTAGCGGGAATGAGCAGTTCTTC. It is translated as CASSLDSDVGTSGNEQFF.

The gene calls are TRBV7-3 and TRBJ2-3, with a tentative D call TRBD2 (6 bases). The CDR3 covers 15 residues. Germline V gene data show CDR1 as SGHTA and CDR2 as FQGTGA. V lost 0 bases and J 2 bases, leaving 9 bases between the germline ends. The CDR3 DNA reads TGTGCCAGCAGCTTAACGCGGGAATCCACAGATACGCAGTATTTT. Translated, it gives CASSLTRESTDTQYF.

V gene TRBV28 combines with J gene TRBJ2-2; the D is unclear. The V end lost 3 bases, the J end lost 6 bases, and 11 bases lay between the germline ends. The CDR3 is 14 amino acids. The V gene's germline CDR1 is MDHEN and CDR2 SYDVKM. The CDR3 bases are TGTGCCAGCAGTTTTGTGCAGCTGTCCGGGGAGCTGTTTTTT. Its protein is CASSFVQLSGELFF.

Note on this clone: This may be a read error, as it is one base from a much larger clone. The CDR3 loop is CASNQEGPDEQYF. CDR3 nucleotides: TGCGCCAGCAACCAAGAAGGGCCCGACGAGCAGTACTTC. This rearrangement joins TRBV4-1 to TRBJ2-7; D is ambiguous. There are 13 residues in the CDR3. Looked up from germline, CDR1 is MGHRA and CDR2 is YSYEKL.

The rearrangement joins TRBV11-2 to TRBJ1-4; 9 nucleotides match TRBD1. V trimming: 5 bases; J trimming: 6 bases; junction bases outside the gene matches: 7. Germline V gene data show CDR1 as SGHAT and CDR2 as FQNNGV. The CDR3 has 15 amino acids. CDR3 residues: CASSATGQGYEKLFF. The CDR3 DNA reads TGTGCCAGCAGCGCGACGGGACAGGGATATGAAAAACTGTTTTTT. The whole variable domain, remainder taken from reference TRBV11-2 and TRBJ1-4, is EAGVAQSPRYKIIEKRQSVAFWCNPISGHATLYWYQQILGQGPKLLIQFQNNGVVDDSQLPKDRFSAERLKGVDSTLKIQPAKLEDSAVYLCASSATGQGYEKLFFGSGTQLSVL.